A selection of T cell receptor beta chains follows, all from one sample in a study of T cell responses to AZD1222 COVID-19 vaccine. TCRdb's copy holds only in-frame clones and misses some; the assay was immunoSEQ multiplex PCR. The sample has about 56,000 clones, 70% to 90% seen once. The specimen comprised peripheral blood, sampled 28 days after the second AZD1222 dose. The receptors come from an adult who received the AZD1222 COVID-19 vaccine. Both conserved end residues are part of each CDR3. A D gene is named only where the DNA matches it firmly.

d_gene: TRBD1
v_gene: TRBV28
j_gene: TRBJ1-2
CDR3aa: CASSRGTDYGYTF
CDR3nt: TGTGCCAGCAGCCGTGGGACAGACTATGGCTACACCTTC

d_gene: .
v_gene: TRBV18
j_gene: TRBJ2-7
CDR3aa: CASSPFRGRDYEQYF
CDR3nt: TGTGCCAGCTCACCTTTTAGGGGAAGAGACTACGAGCAGTACTTC

d_gene: .
v_gene: TRBV2
j_gene: TRBJ2-3
CDR3aa: CASSEYFYTQYF
CDR3nt: TGTGCCAGCAGTGAATATTTCTATACGCAGTATTTT

d_gene: .
v_gene: TRBV11-3
j_gene: TRBJ2-5
CDR3aa: CASSLGHQETQYF
CDR3nt: TGTGCCAGCAGCTTAGGACATCAAGAGACCCAGTACTTC

d_gene: .
v_gene: TRBV24-1
j_gene: TRBJ1-1
CDR3aa: CATKGGVNTEAFF
CDR3nt: TGTGCCACCAAGGGGGGCGTGAACACTGAAGCTTTCTTT

d_gene: .
v_gene: TRBV19
j_gene: TRBJ1-1
CDR3aa: CASSMVGSSTEAFF
CDR3nt: TGTGCCAGTAGTATGGTTGGGTCAAGCACTGAAGCTTTCTTT

d_gene: .
v_gene: TRBV6-2/TRBV6-3
j_gene: TRBJ2-1
CDR3aa: CASSYSWGRTYNEQFF
CDR3nt: TGTGCCAGCAGTTACTCGTGGGGAAGGACCTACAATGAGCAGTTCTTC

d_gene: .
v_gene: TRBV5-1
j_gene: TRBJ2-7
CDR3aa: CASSKFSYEQYF
CDR3nt: TGCGCCAGCAGTAAGTTTTCCTACGAGCAGTACTTC

d_gene: .
v_gene: TRBV3-1/TRBV3-2
j_gene: TRBJ1-5
CDR3aa: CASSQGSWPRQPQHF
CDR3nt: TGTGCCAGCAGCCAAGGATCCTGGCCCCGGCAGCCCCAGCATTTT

d_gene: .
v_gene: TRBV19
j_gene: TRBJ1-5
CDR3aa: CASSGRAQPQHF
CDR3nt: TGTGCCAGTAGTGGTAGGGCCCAGCCCCAGCATTTT

d_gene: .
v_gene: TRBV10-3
j_gene: TRBJ1-1
CDR3aa: CAISGQPNTEAFF
CDR3nt: TGTGCCATCAGTGGACAGCCGAACACTGAAGCTTTCTTT

d_gene: TRBD1
v_gene: TRBV9
j_gene: TRBJ2-3
CDR3aa: CASSIRQGGSTDTQYF
CDR3nt: TGTGCCAGCAGCATCAGACAGGGGGGGAGTACAGATACGCAGTATTTT

d_gene: .
v_gene: TRBV7-2
j_gene: TRBJ2-3
CDR3aa: CASSLAGRTDTQYF
CDR3nt: TGTGCCAGCAGCTTAGCTGGAAGGACGGATACGCAGTATTTT

d_gene: .
v_gene: TRBV4-1
j_gene: TRBJ2-7
CDR3aa: CASSNLDSSYEQYF
CDR3nt: TGCGCCAGCAGCAATCTGGACAGTTCCTACGAGCAGTACTTC

d_gene: .
v_gene: TRBV14
j_gene: TRBJ2-7
CDR3aa: CASSLTGYEQYF
CDR3nt: TGTGCCAGCAGCTTGACCGGATACGAGCAGTACTTC

d_gene: TRBD2
v_gene: TRBV2
j_gene: TRBJ2-1
CDR3aa: CASSVTSGGSYNEQFF
CDR3nt: TGTGCCAGCAGCGTAACTAGCGGGGGATCCTACAATGAGCAGTTCTTC

d_gene: .
v_gene: TRBV7-2
j_gene: TRBJ2-1
CDR3aa: CASSLVGGGSYNEQFF
CDR3nt: TGTGCCAGCAGCTTAGTGGGAGGGGGCTCCTACAATGAGCAGTTCTTC

d_gene: .
v_gene: TRBV6-5
j_gene: TRBJ2-2
CDR3aa: CASTPTEAGELFF
CDR3nt: TGTGCCAGCACCCCGACAGAGGCCGGGGAGCTGTTTTTT